This passage covers 3 T cell receptor beta chains from one sample sequenced in a study of beta chain features in type 1 diabetes. cDNA synthesis used the whole RNA isolate, giving expressed TCRB sequences. TCRdb's table, derived via immunoSEQ multiplex PCR, lists solely in-frame clones and lacks some. Counted here are 150,000 to 190,000 clones, around 8.5% occurring once; the ten biggest clones make up 0.65%. Sequenced material: central memory CD4+ T cells from blood. The receptors come from a man younger than 35 in good health.

The chain carries TRBV7-8 and TRBJ1-5; 8 bases fit TRBD1. V shed 1 base and J 5 bases; nucleotides not matched to a gene: 4. The CDR3 is made up of 15 amino acids. Germline lookup yields CDR1 SGHVS and CDR2 FQNEAQ. The CDR3 is CASSLDGTGDQPQHF. CDR3 nucleotide sequence: TGTGCCAGCAGCTTAGACGGGACAGGTGATCAGCCCCAGCATTTT.

This clone has a count of ten or more. The chain employs TRBV11-1 and TRBJ2-1; D ambiguous. This CDR3 spans 15 amino acids. V was clipped by 1 base and J by 6 bases, with 13 bases between them. The germline V gene has CDR1 SGHAT and CDR2 FQDESV (reference sequence). Here the CDR3 DNA reads TGTGCCAGCAGCTTAGAAGCTAGATTTGTCAATGAGCAGTTCTTC. This codes for CASSLEARFVNEQFF.

The CDR3 reads CASSPLSTSSLFTSYNEQFF. The DNA of the CDR3 is TGCGCCAGCAGCCCCCTTTCTACTAGTTCGTTATTCACGTCCTACAATGAGCAGTTCTTC. The J gene is TRBJ2-1, the V gene TRBV4-3; perhaps TRBD2 as D (5 bases). The ends were cut back, 4 bases at V and 1 base at J, with 26 bases in the middle. The CDR3 is made up of 20 amino acids. CDR1 and CDR2 (germline): LGHNA, YSLEER.